The 30 T cell receptor beta chains below were found in one sample sequenced in a study of blood T cell repertoires in COVID-19. Profiled with immunoSEQ multiplex PCR; TCRdb holds only in-frame clones, not every one. The sample includes under 65,000 clones, 78% seen only once; the top ten take around 5.4%. Input material: PBMCs or T cells enriched from blood (not recorded which). The source of these receptors is a woman aged 50 to 65 with acute COVID-19.

Here the CDR3 reads CASSWVAGGPSGELFF. The CDR3 DNA is TGTGCCAGCAGCTGGGTAGCGGGGGGGCCTTCCGGGGAGCTGTTTTTT. The gene calls are TRBV7-2 and TRBJ2-2; 11 bases fit TRBD2. The germline V gene encodes CDR1 SGHTA and CDR2 FQGNSA. Unmatched junction bases numbered 7, after V lost 4 bases and J lost 6 bases. CDR3 length: 16 residues.

The chain links TRBV28 to TRBJ1-1; tentatively, D is TRBD1 (5 bases). The CDR3 totals 11 residues. CDR1 is MDHEN and CDR2 is SYDVKM in the germline V gene. V gave up 5 bases and J gave up 11 bases, with 12 bases separating them. As DNA, the CDR3 is TGTGCCAGCAGTCTGGACATGTTGGCTTTCTTT. Its translation is CASSLDMLAFF. Filled out from reference TRBV28 and TRBJ1-1, the complete variable domain reads DVKVTQSSRYLVKRTGEKVFLECVQDMDHENMFWYRQDPGLGLRLIYFSYDVKMKEKGDIPEGYSVSREKKERFSLILESASTNQTSMYLCASSLDMLAFFGQGTRLTVV.

The sample holds one count of this clone. V and J are TRBV2 and TRBJ1-1; D uncertain. Germline CDR1 SNHLY, CDR2 FYNNEI. The V end lost 6 bases, the J end lost 0 bases, and 11 bases lay between the germline ends. CDR3 length: 14 residues. This CDR3 reads CASRNGRLNTEAFF. CDR3 nucleotide sequence: TGTGCCAGCAGGAACGGCAGGTTGAACACTGAAGCTTTCTTT.

V gene TRBV15 combines with J gene TRBJ2-1; 8 bases line up with TRBD2. Germline loops: CDR1 LNHNV, CDR2 YYDKDF (reference sequence). The CDR3 covers 16 residues. V was pared by 0 bases and J by 10 bases, with 11 bases of the junction left unmatched. The CDR3 sequence: CATSRDGGLGSAEQFF. In DNA form, the CDR3 reads TGTGCCACCAGCAGAGACGGGGGACTAGGATCGGCGGAGCAGTTCTTC.

The rearrangement uses TRBV7-3 and TRBJ2-1; D perhaps matches TRBD2 (5 bases). Trimming shortened V by 7 bases and J by 0 bases, and 10 bases separated the two germline ends. This CDR3 has 14 amino acids. Germline V gene lookup returns CDR1 SGHTA and CDR2 FQGTGA. The CDR3 loop is CASKRLTSYNEQFF. Here the CDR3 DNA reads TGTGCCAGCAAGCGGCTTACCTCCTACAATGAGCAGTTCTTC.

The V and J genes are TRBV29-1 and TRBJ2-1, with TRBD2 matching over 7 bases. The V and J ends lost 4 bases and 0 bases, in that order; junction bases with no gene match: 9. The CDR3 is made up of 16 amino acids. The germline V gene encodes CDR1 SQVTM and CDR2 ANQGSEA. The CDR3 sequence is CSVVGPAGSSYNEQFF. CDR3 DNA: TGCAGCGTTGTAGGGCCAGCGGGGAGCTCCTACAATGAGCAGTTCTTC.

The gene calls are TRBV2 and TRBJ1-2; D uncertain. Germline CDR1 is SNHLY and CDR2 is FYNNEI. V lost 3 bases to trimming and J lost 4 bases, with 18 bases between them. The CDR3 consists of 16 residues. The CDR3 DNA is TGTGCCAGCAGTGACAGCACCGTCCAACGGGTCTATGGCTACACCTTC. Translated, it gives CASSDSTVQRVYGYTF.

This chain links TRBV5-1 with TRBJ2-2; 15 bases map to TRBD2. This CDR3 is 16 amino acids long. CDR1 and CDR2 from the germline V gene are SGHRS and YFSETQ. The V segment lost 3 bases and the J segment 4 bases; nucleotides outside the gene matches: 1. The CDR3 spells CASSSGLAGGTGELFF. The CDR3 DNA reads TGCGCCAGCAGCTCGGGACTAGCGGGGGGCACCGGGGAGCTGTTTTTT. Full variable domain (remainder filled in from reference TRBV5-1 and TRBJ2-2): KAGVTQTPRYLIKTRGQQVTLSCSPISGHRSVSWYQQTPGQGLQFLFEYFSETQRNKGNFPGRFSGRQFSNSRSEMNVSTLELGDSALYLCASSSGLAGGTGELFFGEGSRLTVL.

This clone was found once. The V gene is TRBV18, the J gene TRBJ1-4; tentatively, D is TRBD1 (5 bases). V gave up 0 bases and J gave up 3 bases, with 11 bases separating them. The CDR3 totals 16 residues. The V gene's germline CDR1 is KGHSH and CDR2 LQKENI. The chain's CDR3 is CASSPPGGLANEKLFF. CDR3 DNA: TGTGCCAGCTCACCACCGGGGGGGTTGGCTAATGAAAAACTGTTTTTT.

The chain employs TRBV5-1 and TRBJ1-2; no firm D call. The CDR3 sequence is 13 residues long. Trimming stripped 4 bases from V and 3 bases from J, with 10 bases between. Germline loops: CDR1 SGHRS, CDR2 YFSETQ. The CDR3 coding sequence is TGCGCCAGCAGCACGGGAGAGGACTATGGCTACACCTTC. Translated: CASSTGEDYGYTF.

The chain recombines TRBV7-6 with TRBJ1-2; weak D call: TRBD1 (5 bases). Germline-derived CDR1 and CDR2 are SGHVS and FNYEAQ. CDR3 length equals 14 residues. Trimming took 2 bases from V and 4 from J, leaving 11 bases between them. The CDR3 DNA reads as TGTGCCAGCAGCTTAAGGGGCCACGGCTATGGCTACACCTTC. Its translation: CASSLRGHGYGYTF.

The chain carries TRBV29-1 and TRBJ2-7; 13 bases agree with TRBD2. The CDR3 is made up of 15 amino acids. CDR1 and CDR2 from the germline V gene are SQVTM and ANQGSEA. The J segment lost 2 bases and the V segment lost 4 bases, leaving 5 bases of the junction unmatched. The CDR3 coding sequence is TGCAGCGTTGCTAGACTAGCGGGGGGAGCCTACGAGCAGTACTTC. Translation: CSVARLAGGAYEQYF.

This chain joins TRBV6-5 and TRBJ2-5; D is possibly TRBD2 (5 bases). This CDR3 region has 14 residues. Germline lookup yields CDR1 MNHEY and CDR2 SVGAGI. V dropped 5 bases and J dropped 3 bases, with 13 bases sitting between them. DNA for the CDR3: TGTGCCAGCAGTCTGGACGCGGGTAAAGAGACCCAGTACTTC. Encoded protein: CASSLDAGKETQYF.

This chain uses TRBV27 with TRBJ1-2; a weak D match, TRBD1 (5 bases). The V end was cut by 0 bases, the J end by 5 bases, with 13 bases between. This CDR3 comprises 15 residues. Germline CDR1 is MNHEY and CDR2 is SMNVEV (reference sequence). CDR3 sequence reads: CASSLSSREGYGYTF. Written as DNA, the CDR3 is TGTGCCAGCAGTTTATCGAGCAGGGAGGGGTATGGCTACACCTTC.

J is TRBJ2-7 and V is TRBV29-1; tentatively, D is TRBD1 (6 bases). Germline V gene sequence: CDR1 SQVTM, CDR2 ANQGSEA. The V and J ends lost 6 bases and 6 bases respectively, with 21 bases between them. The CDR3 loop spans 14 amino acids. The CDR3 nucleotides read TGCAGCGTCTGTCCGGGACAAATAAACGGCGAGCAGTACTTC. Protein: CSVCPGQINGEQYF.

The V gene is TRBV30, the J gene TRBJ2-1; possible D gene TRBD2, 5 bases. V was shortened by 2 bases and J by 9 bases, with 17 bases between the two germline ends. CDR1 is GTSNPN and CDR2 is SVGIG in the germline V gene (reference sequence). This CDR3 region has 14 residues. The CDR3 bases are TGTGCCTGGAGTCGCCCCCGAACTAGTGGTGAGCAGTTCTTC. Its translation: CAWSRPRTSGEQFF. Combining the CDR3 with reference TRBV30 and TRBJ2-1 gives the whole variable domain SQTIHQWPATLVQPVGSPLSLECTVEGTSNPNLYWYRQAAGRGLQLLFYSVGIGQISSEVPQNLSASRPQDRQFILSSKKLLLSDSGFYLCAWSRPRTSGEQFFGPGTRLTVL.

The chain uses TRBV29-1 and TRBJ1-2, with TRBD1 identical over 8 bases. The V gene end was trimmed by 3 bases and the J gene end by 6 bases; junction bases not matched to a gene: 6. CDR1 and CDR2 (germline): SQVTM, ANQGSEA. This CDR3 spans 13 amino acids. As DNA, the CDR3 is TGCAGCGTTGACCGGGACAGGATAAATGGCTACACCTTC. Protein sequence: CSVDRDRINGYTF.

The sample holds a few counts of this clone. V and J are TRBV2 and TRBJ1-1; D perhaps matches TRBD1 (6 bases). CDR1 and CDR2 (germline): SNHLY, FYNNEI. CDR3 size: 14 residues. Trimming pared 7 bases from V and 1 base from J, leaving 13 bases between. The CDR3 loop is CASKDQGTNTEAFF. The DNA of the CDR3 is TGTGCCAGCAAGGATCAGGGGACGAACACTGAAGCTTTCTTT.

J is TRBJ2-1 and V is TRBV27; perhaps TRBD2 as D (5 bases). Germline V gene data show CDR1 as MNHEY and CDR2 as SMNVEV (reference sequence). The CDR3 loop spans 15 amino acids. V lost 2 bases to trimming and J lost 3 bases, with 11 bases between them. The CDR3 is CASSLTSGYYNEQFF. In DNA, the CDR3 is TGTGCCAGCAGTTTAACCAGCGGATACTACAATGAGCAGTTCTTC.

The CDR3 DNA sequence: TGTGCTAGTGGTTTGGTACCGGGCAGTTCTTCGAAGGGGACGCAGTATTTT. Protein product: CASGLVPGSSSKGTQYF. The chain uses TRBV12-5 and TRBJ2-3, with a weak D call TRBD1 (5 bases). The CDR3 has 17 amino acids. Germline V CDR1 and CDR2: LGHNT, FRNRAP. Trimming cost V 0 bases and J 9 bases, with 22 bases left between them.

V gene TRBV19 combines with J gene TRBJ1-2, with TRBD1 as a possible D gene (5 bases). The CDR3 has 14 amino acids. V was pared by 3 bases and J by 6 bases, with 14 bases between. The germline V gene has CDR1 LNHDA and CDR2 SQIVND (reference sequence). CDR3 amino acids: CASSIVRGENGYTF. The DNA of the CDR3 is TGTGCCAGTAGTATCGTTAGGGGCGAGAATGGCTACACCTTC.

J is TRBJ1-6 and V is TRBV6-1; D not certain. Germline assignment: CDR1 MNHNS and CDR2 SASEGT. CDR3 length: 16 residues. V lost 2 bases, J lost 7 bases, and 15 bases lay in between. The CDR3 is CASSETGGWGNSPLHF. For the CDR3, the DNA is TGTGCCAGCAGTGAAACGGGAGGGTGGGGAAATTCACCCCTCCACTTT.

A single count supports this clone. The gene calls are TRBV21-1 and TRBJ2-1; the table assigns TRBD2, which was not confirmed against the DNA. TRBV21-1 is a known pseudogene. The CDR3 contains 15 residues. The CDR3: CASSNRGPSYNEQFF. The CDR3, as DNA: TGTGCCAGCAGCAATCGAGGGCCCTCCTACAATGAGCAGTTCTTC.

The gene calls are TRBV2 and TRBJ1-2; D perhaps matches TRBD1 (6 bases). There are 15 residues in the CDR3. The germline V gene has CDR1 SNHLY and CDR2 FYNNEI. The V end was cut by 6 bases, the J end by 0 bases, with 14 bases between. As DNA, the CDR3 is TGTGCCAGCAGCAAACAGGGTACGCCTAACTATGGCTACACCTTC. It codes for CASSKQGTPNYGYTF. Variable domain in full (rest from reference TRBV2 and TRBJ1-2): EPEVTQTPSHQVTQMGQEVILRCVPISNHLYFYWYRQILGQKVEFLVSFYNNEISEKSEIFDDQFSVERPDGSNFTLKIRSTKLEDSAMYFCASSKQGTPNYGYTFGSGTRLTVV.

The J gene is TRBJ1-5, the V gene TRBV30; TRBD1 is a possible D gene (5 bases). Germline CDR1 is GTSNPN and CDR2 is SVGIG (reference sequence). V shed 4 bases and J shed 1 base, with 5 bases lying between them. This CDR3 is built from 12 residues. The CDR3 loop reads CAWTGSNQPQHF. In DNA form, the CDR3 reads TGTGCCTGGACAGGGAGCAATCAGCCCCAGCATTTT.

The rearrangement uses TRBV10-2 and TRBJ2-7, with a possible D match to TRBD1 (6 bases). The CDR3 is made up of 12 amino acids. Germline lookup yields CDR1 WSHSY and CDR2 SAAADI. Trimming took 6 bases from V and 3 from J, leaving 9 bases between them. CDR3 region: CASSEQGYEQYF. CDR3 nucleotides: TGCGCCAGCAGCGAACAGGGCTACGAGCAGTACTTC.

The genes are TRBV11-1 and TRBJ1-2, with a possible D match to TRBD1 (6 bases). Germline CDR1 reads SGHAT; CDR2 reads FQDESV (reference sequence). The V end was cut by 5 bases, the J end by 0 bases, with 10 bases between. This CDR3 contains 14 residues. In DNA form, the CDR3 reads TGTGCCAGCAGCATAGACAGGACTAACTATGGCTACACCTTC. Protein sequence: CASSIDRTNYGYTF.

V gene TRBV5-4 combines with J gene TRBJ1-2; D not certain. Germline V gene sequence: CDR1 SGHNT, CDR2 YYREEE (reference sequence). CDR3 length: 12 amino acids. V was shortened by 0 bases and J by 9 bases, with 9 bases between the two germline ends. The CDR3 sequence is CASSLERTSYTF. In DNA, the CDR3 is TGTGCCAGCAGCTTGGAGCGGACGAGCTACACCTTC.

The genes are TRBV3-1 (or the pseudogene TRBV3-2) and TRBJ2-5; TRBD1 aligns across 7 bases. The J segment lost 3 bases and the V segment lost 3 bases, leaving 13 bases of the junction unmatched. The CDR3 covers 17 residues. Per germline, CDR1 LGHDT and CDR2 YNNKEL (reference sequence). As DNA, the CDR3 is TGTGCCAGCAGCCATGGATCTGACAGGGTTCGGAAAGAGACCCAGTACTTC. This codes for CASSHGSDRVRKETQYF.

CDR3 coding DNA: TGCGCCAGCAGCACCTCGACTAGCGGAGTGTACAATGAGCAGTTCTTC. Protein: CASSTSTSGVYNEQFF. The gene calls are TRBV5-1 and TRBJ2-1; TRBD2 matches at 9 bases. The germline V gene has CDR1 SGHRS and CDR2 YFSETQ. The CDR3 consists of 16 residues. The trim removed 4 bases at V and 4 bases at J, leaving 9 bases unmatched.